The 9 T cell receptor beta chains below come from one sample, sequenced in a study of blood T cell repertoires in COVID-19. The protocol was immunoSEQ multiplex PCR, while the TCRdb copy is restricted to in-frame clones and leaves out a portion. Of roughly 150,000 clones in the sample, about nine tenths were seen once. The source material was peripheral blood. The receptors originated from a woman in her 70s with acute or convalescent COVID-19.

The sample holds one count of this clone. The chain employs TRBV6-2 or TRBV6-3 and TRBJ1-2, with D uncertain. Trimming removed 5 bases from V and 3 bases from J, with 7 bases in between. This CDR3 has 12 amino acids. Germline-derived CDR1 and CDR2 are MNHEY and SVGEGT. The CDR3 here is CASSEIYYGYTF. The CDR3 DNA sequence: TGTGCCAGCAGTGAGATCTACTATGGCTACACCTTC.

The J gene is TRBJ1-1, the V gene TRBV5-6; the D is unclear. The CDR3 runs 11 residues. Germline V lookup: CDR1 SGHDT, CDR2 YYEEEE. Trimming removed 4 bases at V and 5 bases at J, with 6 bases between. CDR3 amino acids: CASSVKTEAFF. The CDR3 nucleotides are TGTGCCAGCAGCGTTAAAACTGAAGCTTTCTTT.

This clone has only one observation. This rearrangement joins TRBV7-9 to TRBJ2-2, with 8 bases matching TRBD2. Trimming removed 1 base from V and 6 bases from J; junction bases left unmatched: 7. The germline gives CDR1 SEHNR, CDR2 FQNEAQ (reference sequence). The CDR3 is 16 amino acids. CDR3 region: CASSLELAATAGELFF. CDR3 DNA sequence: TGTGCCAGCAGCTTAGAACTAGCGGCCACGGCCGGGGAGCTGTTTTTT.

The CDR3 bases are TGTGCCAGCAGCTACACCGGGACAGCCATTAATGAAAAACTGTTTTTT. Its translation is CASSYTGTAINEKLFF. The chain links TRBV7-8 to TRBJ1-4; 7 nucleotides agree with TRBD1. The trim removed 4 bases at V and 4 bases at J, leaving 9 bases unmatched. CDR3 length: 16 residues. CDR1 and CDR2 (germline): SGHVS, FQNEAQ.

V usage is TRBV12-3 or TRBV12-4 and J usage is TRBJ2-5; no reliable D call. Trimming removed 1 base from V and 3 bases from J, with 6 bases in between. This CDR3 is 13 amino acids long. CDR3 loop: CASSLDLKETQYF. The CDR3 bases are TGTGCCAGCAGTTTAGACCTAAAAGAGACCCAGTACTTC.

This chain links TRBV29-1 with TRBJ1-2, with 7 positions matching TRBD1. The CDR3 totals 11 residues. Trimming took 5 bases from V and 6 from J; bases not matched to a gene: 3. From germline, CDR1 is SQVTM and CDR2 ANQGSEA. CDR3 region: CSVRQGDGYTF. The CDR3 region has the DNA TGCAGCGTTCGACAGGGCGATGGCTACACCTTC. The whole variable domain, filled in from reference TRBV29-1 and TRBJ1-2, reads SAVISQKPSRDICQRGTSLTIQCQVDSQVTMMFWYRQQPGQSLTLIATANQGSEATYESGFVIDKFPISRPNLTFSTLTVSNMSPEDSSIYLCSVRQGDGYTFGSGTRLTVV.

The chain combines TRBV27 with TRBJ1-2; 8 bases match TRBD1. CDR3 length: 13 residues. From germline, CDR1 is MNHEY and CDR2 SMNVEV (reference sequence). V gave up 5 bases and J gave up 5 bases; unmatched junction bases: 4. The CDR3 DNA follows: TGTGCCAGCAGTCCCCGGACAGGGTATGGCTACACCTTC. Translated: CASSPRTGYGYTF.

This clone was detected a few times. The rearrangement joins TRBV7-3 to TRBJ2-3; 8 bases align to TRBD1. V was pared by 5 bases and J by 1 base, with 11 bases of the junction left unmatched. The CDR3 extends over 17 amino acids. The germline V gene has CDR1 SGHTA and CDR2 FQGTGA. CDR3 amino acids: CASSQFSGGRGTDTQYF. The CDR3 nucleotides are TGTGCCAGCAGCCAATTCTCAGGGGGCCGGGGCACAGATACGCAGTATTTT.

The gene calls are TRBV3-1 (or the pseudogene TRBV3-2) and TRBJ2-1, with 7 positions matching TRBD1. The CDR3 has 16 amino acids. After removal of 3 bases from V and 6 bases from J, the junction contained 11 bases not matched to a gene. The V gene's germline CDR1 is LGHDT and CDR2 YNNKEL (reference sequence). The CDR3 protein is CASSHIQGKGSNEQFF. CDR3 nucleotides: TGTGCCAGCAGCCACATACAGGGGAAGGGGTCCAATGAGCAGTTCTTC.